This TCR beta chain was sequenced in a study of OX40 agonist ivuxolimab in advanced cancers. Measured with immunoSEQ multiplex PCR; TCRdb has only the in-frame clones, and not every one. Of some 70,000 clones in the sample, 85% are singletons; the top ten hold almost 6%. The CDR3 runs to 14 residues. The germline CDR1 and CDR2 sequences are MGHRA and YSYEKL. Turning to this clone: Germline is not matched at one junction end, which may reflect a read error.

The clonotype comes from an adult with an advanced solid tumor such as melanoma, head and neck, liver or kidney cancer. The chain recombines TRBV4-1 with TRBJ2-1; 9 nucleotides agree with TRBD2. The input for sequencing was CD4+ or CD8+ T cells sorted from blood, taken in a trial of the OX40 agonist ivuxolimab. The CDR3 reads CASNQVAGDNEQFF. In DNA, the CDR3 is TGCGCCAGCAACCAAGTAGCGGGGGACAATGAGCAGTTCTTC.